Below, 32 T cell receptor beta chains from the same sample are listed, as sequenced in a study of monozygotic twins with inflammatory bowel disease. TCRdb re-called the 5' RACE reads and gives one entry per CDR3 protein, without DNA. Seen in this sample are about 300,000 distinct CDR3 sequences; the ten most common clones hold over 5%. The sequencing input was blood. The source is a human donor with ulcerative colitis or Crohn's disease, or a healthy co-twin of an affected twin (not recorded which).

This rearrangement joins TRBV10-3 to TRBJ2-1; TCRdb's D gene call, TRBD2, goes unchecked for lack of DNA. Looked up from germline, CDR1 is ENHRY and CDR2 is SYGVKD. The CDR3 is 15 residues long. Here the CDR3 reads CATNSGNSPYNEQFF.

The chain links TRBV20-1 to TRBJ2-2; TCRdb gives TRBD1 as the D gene, but with no DNA this cannot be confirmed. The CDR3 consists of 13 residues. Germline values: CDR1 DFQATT, CDR2 SNEGSKA (reference sequence). The CDR3 is CSARGTVTGELFF.

The rearrangement uses TRBV20-1 and TRBJ2-2; the TCRdb D gene call, TRBD2, has no DNA to confirm it. The CDR3 covers 14 residues. Germline CDR1 is DFQATT and CDR2 is SNEGSKA (reference sequence). CDR3 region: CSARGLPNTGELFF.

This chain connects TRBV5-1 to TRBJ1-1; TCRdb outputs TRBD1, but without DNA this stays unchecked. Germline V gene sequence: CDR1 SGHRS, CDR2 YFSETQ. CDR3 size: 16 residues. The CDR3: CANEWGGRDENTEAFF.

V gene TRBV6-5 combines with J gene TRBJ1-3. The CDR3 spans 16 residues. Germline lookup yields CDR1 MNHEY and CDR2 SVGAGI. The CDR3 sequence is CASSYSMQAPGNTIYF.

J is TRBJ1-4 and V is TRBV11-2; the TRBD1 assignment by TCRdb is unverifiable without DNA. The CDR3 runs 12 residues. The V gene's germline CDR1 is SGHAT and CDR2 FQNNGV. The CDR3: CASSGTSEKLFF.

The rearrangement links TRBV6-6 to TRBJ2-1. The CDR3 runs to 12 residues. The germline CDR1 and CDR2 sequences are MNHNY and SVGAGI (reference sequence). The CDR3 is CASSSSHNEQFF.

This chain connects TRBV24-1 to TRBJ2-3. CDR3 size: 14 residues. CDR1 KGHDR and CDR2 SFDVKD come from the germline V gene. CDR3 region: CATSDSYRTDTQYF.

V gene TRBV20-1 combines with J gene TRBJ2-3; TCRdb gives TRBD1 as the D gene, but with no DNA this cannot be confirmed. The germline CDR1 and CDR2 sequences are DFQATT and SNEGSKA (reference sequence). CDR3 length: 15 residues. The CDR3: CSAREPGKLTATQYF.

The chain combines TRBV4-3 with TRBJ2-7; without DNA, the TCRdb call of TRBD2 cannot be checked. The CDR3 loop spans 17 amino acids. From germline, CDR1 is LGHNA and CDR2 YSLEER. This chain's CDR3 is CASSQASGASVRYEQYF.

The chain employs TRBV5-1 and TRBJ2-1; as DNA is missing, the TRBD1 call by TCRdb cannot be tested. Germline CDR1 SGHRS, CDR2 YFSETQ. This CDR3 region has 17 residues. CDR3 in amino acids: CASSLARGQGSFNEQFF.

The chain links TRBV4-1 to TRBJ2-3; TCRdb picks TRBD1, but there is no DNA to check that call. Per germline, CDR1 MGHRA and CDR2 YSYEKL. This CDR3 contains 16 residues. CDR3 protein: CASSPDPRGPSDTQYF.

V and J are TRBV5-1 and TRBJ2-7. The germline CDR1 and CDR2 sequences are SGHRS and YFSETQ. This CDR3 region has 15 residues. The chain's CDR3 is CASSQRSDNTYEQYF.

The V gene is TRBV28, the J gene TRBJ2-7; TCRdb names TRBD2, which stays unverified in the absence of DNA. CDR1 is MDHEN, CDR2 SYDVKM, per germline. The CDR3 has 13 amino acids. The CDR3 loop is CASSSGGPDEQYF.

The V call is TRBV7-7, the J call TRBJ2-7. This CDR3 is 13 amino acids long. Germline V gene sequence: CDR1 SSHAT, CDR2 FNYEAQ (reference sequence). This CDR3 reads CASSLTNSMEQYF.

The V call is TRBV6-5, the J call TRBJ1-5. CDR3 size: 15 residues. Germline loops: CDR1 MNHEY, CDR2 SVGAGI. CDR3 region: CASSYTRGANQPQHF.

The chain carries TRBV7-2 and TRBJ2-1. The CDR3 spans 15 residues. Germline V CDR1 and CDR2: SGHTA, FQGNSA. This CDR3 reads CASSLRLYNYNEQFF.

The rearrangement joins TRBV4-3 to TRBJ2-1; TCRdb picks TRBD2, but there is no DNA to check that call. The CDR3 length is 15 residues. Per the germline V gene, CDR1 is LGHNA and CDR2 is YSLEER. The CDR3 loop reads CASSQVREQYNEQFF.

The chain couples TRBV6-6 to TRBJ1-1; TCRdb proposes TRBD1, but this gene call is untestable without DNA. This CDR3 is built from 14 residues. Germline V CDR1 and CDR2: MNHNY, SVGAGI (reference sequence). CDR3: CASRLGTANTEAFF.

The chain recombines TRBV7-2 with TRBJ2-2; TCRdb outputs TRBD2, but without DNA this stays unchecked. The CDR3 has 16 amino acids. CDR1 and CDR2 (germline): SGHTA, FQGNSA. The CDR3 sequence: CASRAAGGSNTGELFF. The full variable domain, rest sourced from reference TRBV7-2 and TRBJ2-2, is GAGVSQSPSNKVTEKGKDVELRCDPISGHTALYWYRQSLGQGLEFLIYFQGNSAPDKSGLPSDRFSAERTGGSVSTLTIQRTQQEDSAVYLCASRAAGGSNTGELFFGEGSRLTVL.

Here the CDR3 reads CASSAGQYDETQYF. The rearrangement links TRBV9 to TRBJ2-5; TCRdb gives TRBD1 as the D gene, but with no DNA this cannot be confirmed. This CDR3 is 14 amino acids long. Germline CDR1 reads SGDLS; CDR2 reads YYNGEE. Using reference TRBV9 and TRBJ2-5 for the parts outside the CDR3, the full variable domain is DSGVTQTPKHLITATGQRVTLRCSPRSGDLSVYWYQQSLDQGLQFLIQYYNGEERAKGNILERFSAQQFPDLHSELNLSSLELGDSALYFCASSAGQYDETQYFGPGTRLLVL.

The V and J genes are TRBV19 and TRBJ1-2; the TRBD1 assignment by TCRdb is unverifiable without DNA. Per germline, CDR1 LNHDA and CDR2 SQIVND (reference sequence). This CDR3 has 13 residues. Here the CDR3 reads CASSQGTLVGYTF.

This chain links TRBV4-3 with TRBJ1-5. This CDR3 spans 14 amino acids. Germline V gives CDR1 LGHNA, CDR2 YSLEER. The CDR3 sequence is CASSHNALQGPQHF.

V and J are TRBV6-5 and TRBJ1-3; without DNA, the TCRdb call of TRBD1 cannot be checked. The germline gives CDR1 MNHEY, CDR2 SVGAGI. This CDR3 contains 13 residues. CDR3 sequence: CASSPGQGNTIYF.

This chain joins TRBV3-1 and TRBJ1-2. There are 13 residues in the CDR3. Germline-derived CDR1 and CDR2 are LGHDT and YNNKEL (reference sequence). CDR3 loop: CASSQPGNGGYTF.

V and J are TRBV7-2 and TRBJ1-5. From germline, CDR1 is SGHTA and CDR2 FQGNSA. The CDR3 consists of 14 residues. CDR3 loop: CASSPEAGYQPQHF.

V usage is TRBV6-2 or TRBV6-3 and J usage is TRBJ2-2; TCRdb proposes TRBD2, but this gene call is untestable without DNA. CDR3 size: 16 residues. CDR1 and CDR2 from the germline V gene are MNHEY and SVGEGT. CDR3 sequence reads: CASSYQPAGATGELFF.

This chain joins TRBV27 and TRBJ2-6. Germline CDR1 reads MNHEY; CDR2 reads SMNVEV (reference sequence). This CDR3 comprises 17 residues. The CDR3 sequence is CASSLSGIRLGANVLTF.

The rearrangement uses TRBV6-5 and TRBJ2-3. CDR1 and CDR2 (germline): MNHEY, SVGAGI. The CDR3 is made up of 13 amino acids. The CDR3 spells CASSYTDTDTQYF.

The rearrangement links TRBV24-1 to TRBJ2-5; TCRdb indicates TRBD1, and absent DNA this call remains unverified. The CDR3 contains 16 residues. The germline CDR1 and CDR2 sequences are KGHDR and SFDVKD. CDR3 loop: CATSDSTGSLQETQYF.

The rearrangement joins TRBV5-5 to TRBJ2-3; TCRdb gives TRBD1 as the D gene, but with no DNA this cannot be confirmed. Looked up from germline, CDR1 is SGHKS and CDR2 is YYEKEE (reference sequence). The CDR3 length is 14 residues. CDR3 residues: CASSRGEYTDTQYF.

The rearrangement uses TRBV2 and TRBJ2-7; as DNA is missing, the TRBD1 call by TCRdb cannot be tested. Looked up from germline, CDR1 is SNHLY and CDR2 is FYNNEI. CDR3 length: 16 amino acids. CDR3 sequence reads: CASNPILRDTDYEQYF.